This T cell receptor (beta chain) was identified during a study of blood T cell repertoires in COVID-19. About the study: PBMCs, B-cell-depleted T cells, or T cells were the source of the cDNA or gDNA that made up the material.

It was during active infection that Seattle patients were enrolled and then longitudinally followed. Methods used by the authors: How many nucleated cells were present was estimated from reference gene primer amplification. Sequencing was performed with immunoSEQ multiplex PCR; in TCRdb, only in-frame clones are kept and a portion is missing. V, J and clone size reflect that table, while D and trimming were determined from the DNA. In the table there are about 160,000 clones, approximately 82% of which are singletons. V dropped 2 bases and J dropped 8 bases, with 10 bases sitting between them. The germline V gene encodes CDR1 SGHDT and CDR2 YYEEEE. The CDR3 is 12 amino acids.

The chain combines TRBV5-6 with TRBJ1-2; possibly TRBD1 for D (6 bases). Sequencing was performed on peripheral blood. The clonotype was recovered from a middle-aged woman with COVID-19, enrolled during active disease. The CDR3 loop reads CASSFPGQGYTF. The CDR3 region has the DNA TGTGCCAGCAGCTTCCCAGGACAGGGCTACACCTTC.